The 23 T cell receptor beta chains below all came from one sample that was sequenced in a study of naive and memory T cell subsets. Ligated cDNA underwent four rounds of PCR with nested alpha and beta constant region primers and SP2. One entry per CDR3 protein, called by TCRdb with MiXCR from the 5' RACE reads. Among roughly 62,000 distinct CDR3 sequences listed, over 7% were seen once. A UMI-containing oligonucleotide was joined by 3' ligation to the TCR cDNA template. These receptors were collected from a male donor in good health.

This clonotype was counted a few times. The chain carries TRBV5-1 and TRBJ2-3; tentative D call: TRBD1 (6 bases). V lost 0 bases and J lost 5, with 10 bases in between. In germline, CDR1 is SGHRS, CDR2 YFSETQ. This CDR3 region has 14 residues. CDR3 amino acids: CASSLDRAVDTQYF. The CDR3 nucleotides read TGCGCCAGCAGCTTGGACAGGGCGGTAGATACGCAGTATTTT. The whole variable domain, filled in from reference TRBV5-1 and TRBJ2-3, reads KAGVTQTPRYLIKTRGQQVTLSCSPISGHRSVSWYQQTPGQGLQFLFEYFSETQRNKGNFPGRFSGRQFSNSRSEMNVSTLELGDSALYLCASSLDRAVDTQYFGPGTRLTVL.

Many counts were recorded for this clonotype. The V and J genes are TRBV4-2 and TRBJ1-4, with 7 bases aligning to TRBD1. The length of the CDR3 is 15 residues. With 2 bases clipped from V and 7 bases from J, the junction kept 7 bases outside the gene matches. Germline V gene data show CDR1 as LGHNA and CDR2 as YNFKEQ. This chain's CDR3 is CASSQSTGEGEKLFF. The CDR3, as DNA: TGTGCCAGCAGCCAATCCACAGGGGAGGGTGAAAAACTGTTTTTT.

This clonotype was seen many times. The chain recombines TRBV7-2 with TRBJ2-1, with no clear D. Germline V gene data show CDR1 as SGHTA and CDR2 as FQGNSA. The CDR3 runs to 12 residues. V was trimmed by 2 bases and J by 7 bases, leaving 6 bases between them. For the CDR3, the DNA is TGTGCCAGCAGCTTATCCAGGAATGAGCAGTTCTTC. It codes for CASSLSRNEQFF. The full variable domain, in which reference TRBV7-2 and TRBJ2-1 provide the parts outside the CDR3, is GAGVSQSPSNKVTEKGKDVELRCDPISGHTALYWYRQSLGQGLEFLIYFQGNSAPDKSGLPSDRFSAERTGGSVSTLTIQRTQQEDSAVYLCASSLSRNEQFFGPGTRLTVL.

This clonotype appeared many times. The J gene is TRBJ1-1, the V gene TRBV2; tentatively, D is TRBD1 (5 bases). The CDR3 has 13 amino acids. Germline CDR1 SNHLY, CDR2 FYNNEI. V lost 8 bases, J lost 3 bases, and 13 bases lay in between. CDR3 sequence: CASRTLGDTEAFF. DNA of the CDR3: TGTGCCAGCCGGACTTTGGGGGACACTGAAGCTTTCTTT.

This clonotype has more than one count but fewer than ten. The V and J genes are TRBV7-9 and TRBJ2-1, with unresolved D. The germline V gene encodes CDR1 SEHNR and CDR2 FQNEAQ (reference sequence). V lost 5 bases to trimming and J lost 9 bases, with 8 bases between them. The CDR3 length is 11 residues. The chain's CDR3 is CASSRNSEQFF. CDR3 bases: TGTGCCAGCAGCCGGAACAGTGAGCAGTTCTTC. The variable domain in full, completed from reference TRBV7-9 and TRBJ2-1, reads DTGVSQNPRHKITKRGQNVTFRCDPISEHNRLYWYRQTLGQGPEFLTYFQNEAQLEKSRLLSDRFSAERPKGSFSTLEIQRTEQGDSAMYLCASSRNSEQFFGPGTRLTVL.

This clonotype was recorded many times. The chain has TRBV27 and TRBJ2-7, with D perhaps given as TRBD1 or TRBD2 (6 bases each). The CDR3 totals 13 residues. CDR1 MNHEY and CDR2 SMNVEV come from the germline V gene (reference sequence). Trimming took 6 bases from V and 5 from J, leaving 14 bases between them. The CDR3 loop is CASRTGASNEQYF. CDR3 in DNA: TGTGCCAGCAGGACGGGGGCGAGCAACGAGCAGTACTTC.

This clonotype was detected a few times. V is TRBV20-1 and J is TRBJ2-3; no definite D call. This CDR3 has 14 residues. Germline CDR1 reads DFQATT; CDR2 reads SNEGSKA (reference sequence). V was clipped by 3 bases and J by 6 bases, with 16 bases between them. CDR3 in amino acids: CSASTSPLEDTQYF. The CDR3 nucleotides read TGCAGTGCTAGTACCTCCCCCTTGGAGGATACGCAGTATTTT.

This clonotype has at least ten counts. J is TRBJ2-4 and V is TRBV12-3 or TRBV12-4; TRBD2 agrees at 9 bases. CDR3 length equals 16 residues. The ends lost 5 bases at V and 3 bases at J; junction bases unmatched: 8. In nucleotides, the CDR3 is TGTGCCAGCAGTCCGGCTAGCGGGGCGGGCAAAAACATTCAGTACTTC. Protein product: CASSPASGAGKNIQYF.

The chain is built from TRBV3-1 and TRBJ2-7, with D unclear. This CDR3 region has 12 residues. Germline CDR1 reads LGHDT; CDR2 reads YNNKEL (reference sequence). Trimming removed 0 bases from V and 3 bases from J, with 3 bases in between. The CDR3 reads CASSQDGYEQYF. CDR3 coding DNA: TGTGCCAGCAGCCAAGATGGCTACGAGCAGTACTTC.

This clonotype turned up a few times. The chain employs TRBV12-3 or TRBV12-4 and TRBJ1-5; D remains ambiguous. V lost 4 bases and J 3 bases, leaving 10 bases between the germline ends. The CDR3 is 14 amino acids. CDR3 DNA sequence: TGTGCCAGCAGTTCCACAAGGGTCAATCAGCCCCAGCATTTT. Amino acids: CASSSTRVNQPQHF.

This clonotype was seen more than once but under ten times. The chain recombines TRBV12-3 or TRBV12-4 with TRBJ2-5; D remains unclear. Trimming left V 3 bases short and J 5 bases short, with 10 bases between. CDR3 length: 13 residues. The CDR3 loop reads CASSFGQDETQYF. CDR3 coding DNA: TGTGCCAGCAGTTTCGGGCAGGATGAGACCCAGTACTTC.

This clonotype appeared many times. The rearrangement joins TRBV5-4 to TRBJ2-7; D perhaps matches TRBD2 (5 bases). Germline CDR1 SGHNT, CDR2 YYREEE (reference sequence). The CDR3 is 14 residues long. V was clipped by 2 bases and J by 5 bases, with 14 bases between them. In DNA form, the CDR3 reads TGTGCCAGCAGCTTTAACGGAGGAGTCCACGAGCAGTACTTC. It encodes CASSFNGGVHEQYF.

This chain joins TRBV6-5 and TRBJ2-1; no firm D call. With 0 bases removed from V and 0 bases from J, the gap between germline ends came to 9 bases. CDR1 and CDR2 (germline): MNHEY, SVGAGI. The CDR3 consists of 16 residues. This CDR3 reads CASSYSGAGSYNEQFF. The DNA for the CDR3 is TGTGCCAGCAGTTACTCCGGCGCCGGCTCCTACAATGAGCAGTTCTTC.

There are many counts of this clonotype. V usage is TRBV7-9 and J usage is TRBJ1-5, with unresolved D. Trimming stripped 5 bases from V and 7 bases from J, with 9 bases between. The CDR3 consists of 12 residues. Germline V CDR1 and CDR2: SEHNR, FQNEAQ (reference sequence). In nucleotides, the CDR3 is TGTGCCAGCAGCCGAACCAACCAGCCCCAGCATTTT. It yields the protein CASSRTNQPQHF.

This clonotype was observed many times. The chain recombines TRBV6-5 with TRBJ2-3; 7 nucleotides match TRBD1. The CDR3 has 14 amino acids. J was trimmed by 2 bases and V by 7 bases; bases with no gene match: 6. Germline V lookup: CDR1 MNHEY, CDR2 SVGAGI. The CDR3 protein is CASKPRGPTDTQYF. CDR3 sequence (DNA): TGTGCCAGCAAGCCGAGGGGGCCCACAGATACGCAGTATTTT.

The table lists this clonotype with a few counts. This chain uses TRBV5-5 with TRBJ2-3; either TRBD1 or TRBD2 may fit D (5 bases each). CDR1 and CDR2 from the germline V gene are SGHKS and YYEKEE (reference sequence). CDR3 length equals 14 residues. Trimming removed 0 bases from V and 6 bases from J, with 11 bases in between. DNA of the CDR3: TGTGCCAGCAGCTTGGCCGGCGAGGGGGATACGCAGTATTTT. Protein product: CASSLAGEGDTQYF.

This clonotype was counted only a few times. V gene TRBV9 combines with J gene TRBJ2-5, with D tentatively TRBD2 (6 bases). CDR1 is SGDLS, CDR2 YYNGEE, per germline. This CDR3 comprises 14 residues. V dropped 4 bases and J dropped 5 bases, with 15 bases sitting between them. The CDR3 bases are TGTGCCAGCAGCCCAATCGGGCGGGGCGAGACCCAGTACTTC. Its translation: CASSPIGRGETQYF.

The table lists this clonotype with many counts. In DNA form, the CDR3 reads TGTGCCAGCAGTGACCCTCGACAGGGATCGAACACCGGGGAGCTGTTTTTT. Amino acids: CASSDPRQGSNTGELFF. J is TRBJ2-2 and V is TRBV25-1, with 7 positions matching TRBD1. Looked up from germline, CDR1 is MGHDK and CDR2 is SYGVNS. Trimming removed 3 bases from V and 0 bases from J; junction bases left unmatched: 7. This CDR3 has 17 residues.

This clonotype was counted at least ten times. J is TRBJ1-5 and V is TRBV20-1; no definite D call. Germline assignment: CDR1 DFQATT and CDR2 SNEGSKA (reference sequence). Trimming pared 4 bases from V and 0 bases from J, leaving 16 bases between. CDR3 length: 16 residues. CDR3 sequence: CSAKALGPHSNQPQHF. For the CDR3, the DNA is TGCAGTGCTAAAGCATTAGGGCCCCATAGCAATCAGCCCCAGCATTTT.

In this sample, this clonotype turned up a few times. CDR3 nucleotides: TGTGCCAGCAGCTTGGGATGGGCTAGCTACGAGCAGTACTTC. Translation: CASSLGWASYEQYF. The V gene is TRBV7-2, the J gene TRBJ2-7; D gene unclear. CDR1 and CDR2 (germline): SGHTA, FQGNSA. Trimming removed 3 bases from V and 3 bases from J, with 12 bases in between. There are 14 residues in the CDR3.

At least ten counts were recorded for this clonotype. The chain has TRBV5-5 and TRBJ1-5; D remains ambiguous. Looked up from germline, CDR1 is SGHKS and CDR2 is YYEKEE (reference sequence). V lost 4 bases, J lost 3 bases, and 8 bases lay in between. The CDR3 sequence is 13 residues long. As DNA, the CDR3 is TGTGCCAGCAGCCTAGCCTTCAATCAGCCCCAGCATTTT. Amino acids: CASSLAFNQPQHF.

CDR3 amino acids: CASSAQQAETQYF. Here the CDR3 DNA reads TGTGCCAGCAGCGCCCAACAGGCGGAGACCCAGTACTTC. The rearrangement links TRBV11-3 to TRBJ2-5; perhaps TRBD1 as D (5 bases). Looked up from germline, CDR1 is SGHNT and CDR2 is YENEEA. The germline V and J ends were trimmed by 5 bases and 5 bases, with 12 bases remaining between them. The CDR3 totals 13 residues.

Many counts were recorded for this clonotype. The chain links TRBV12-5 to TRBJ2-5; 8 bases align to TRBD2. Germline CDR1 is LGHNT and CDR2 is FRNRAP. V shed 6 bases and J 1 base; nucleotides not matched to a gene: 7. This CDR3 contains 15 residues. The CDR3 DNA reads as TGTGCTAGTGGCCTCCCCGGGGGGGTCCAAGAGACCCAGTACTTC. Translated, it gives CASGLPGGVQETQYF.